This entry concerns a single TCR beta chain. V was cut by 0 bases and J by 5 bases, with 13 bases left in between. CDR3 length equals 16 residues. The germline CDR1 and CDR2 sequences are LNHDA and SQIVND (reference sequence). Seattle researchers signed up patients amid active infection and tracked them longitudinally. Profiled with immunoSEQ multiplex PCR; TCRdb holds only in-frame clones, not every one. The sample includes 220,000 or so clones, around 86% of them seen just once. The data were obtained in a study of blood T cell repertoires in COVID-19. About the study: COVID-19 samples collected from the United States, Italy and Spain covered acute and convalescent phases.

This TCR was sampled from a woman of 80 years or more with COVID-19, enrolled during active disease. This chain connects TRBV19 to TRBJ2-2; TRBD2 might be the D (6 bases). The sequenced material came from peripheral blood. CDR3 in amino acids: CASSIDGGVGTGELFF. CDR3 DNA sequence: TGTGCCAGTAGTATAGATGGAGGGGTGGGAACCGGGGAGCTGTTTTTT.